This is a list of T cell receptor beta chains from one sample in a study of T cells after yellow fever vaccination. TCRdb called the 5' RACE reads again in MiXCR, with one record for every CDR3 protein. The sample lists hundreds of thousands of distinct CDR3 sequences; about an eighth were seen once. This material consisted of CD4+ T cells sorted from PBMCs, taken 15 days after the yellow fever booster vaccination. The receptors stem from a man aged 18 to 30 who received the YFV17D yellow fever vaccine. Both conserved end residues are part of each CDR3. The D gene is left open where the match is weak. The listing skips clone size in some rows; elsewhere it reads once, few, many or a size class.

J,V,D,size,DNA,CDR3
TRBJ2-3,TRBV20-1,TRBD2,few,TGCAGTGCTAGCCCGGGCGGGGGGGCAGATACGCAGTATTTT,CSASPGGGADTQYF
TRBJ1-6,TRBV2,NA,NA,TGTGCCAGCAGTGGGTTGGGGGGCTTTCGGAATTCACCCCTCCACTTT,CASSGLGGFRNSPLHF
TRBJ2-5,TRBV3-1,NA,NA,TGTGCCAGCAGCCAAGAAGCGGCCGGCCAAGAGACCCAGTACTTC,CASSQEAAGQETQYF
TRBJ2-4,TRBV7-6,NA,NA,TGTGCCAGCAGCCCTGGCTTGGGGGGCATTCAGTACTTC,CASSPGLGGIQYF
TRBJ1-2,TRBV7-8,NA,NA,TGTGCCAGCAGCGGCTCAGACAGTTTGAGCTACACCTTC,CASSGSDSLSYTF
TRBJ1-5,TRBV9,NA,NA,TGTGCCAGCAGCCCCGGGAGTATCAATCAGCCCCAGCATTTT,CASSPGSINQPQHF
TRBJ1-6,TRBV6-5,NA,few,TGTGCCAGCAGCTACGAGGGGAAAAATTCACCCCTCCACTTT,CASSYEGKNSPLHF
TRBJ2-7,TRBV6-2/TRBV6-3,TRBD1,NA,TGTGCCAGCAGCCGGGGGACAGGGAAAGGCTACGAGCAGTACTTC,CASSRGTGKGYEQYF
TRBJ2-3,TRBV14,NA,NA,TGTGCCAGCAGCCTGGGGGCGGCAGATACGCAGTATTTT,CASSLGAADTQYF
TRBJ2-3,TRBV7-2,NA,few,TGTGCCAGCAGACCCACGGTTGGCACAGATACGCAGTATTTT,CASRPTVGTDTQYF
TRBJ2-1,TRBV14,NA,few,TGTGCCAGCAGCGGACCCGGGGACAATGAGCAGTTCTTC,CASSGPGDNEQFF
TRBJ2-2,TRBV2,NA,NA,TGTGCCAGCACCAGCAGTAGGTTGAACACCGGGGAGCTGTTTTTT,CASTSSRLNTGELFF
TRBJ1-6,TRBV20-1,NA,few,TGCAGTGCTAGAAAGCCTAATTCACCCCTCCACTTT,CSARKPNSPLHF
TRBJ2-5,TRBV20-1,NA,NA,TGCAGTGCTAGAGAATCAAGGGAGACCCAGTACTTC,CSARESRETQYF
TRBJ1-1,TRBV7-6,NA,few,TGTGCCAGCAGCCCCCGGGGTGGCGGGGCGAACACTGAAGCTTTCTTT,CASSPRGGGANTEAFF
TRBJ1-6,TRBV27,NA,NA,TGTGCCAGCAGTACCAGAGACCCCAGGGAATCACCCCTCCACTTT,CASSTRDPRESPLHF
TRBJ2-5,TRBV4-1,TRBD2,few,TGCGCTCCTCCAACGGGGCTAGCGGGGCCCCAAGAGACCCAGTACTTC,CAPPTGLAGPQETQYF
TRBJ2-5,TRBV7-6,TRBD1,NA,TGTGCCAGCAGCTTAGCGGGGCACAGGGGTGAGACCCAGTACTTC,CASSLAGHRGETQYF
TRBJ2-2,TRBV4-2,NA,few,TGTGCCAGCAGCCAAGTGGGATGGGGGGAGTACACCGGGGAGCTGTTTTTT,CASSQVGWGEYTGELFF
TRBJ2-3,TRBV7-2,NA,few,TGTGCCAGCAGCTTGGTAGTTATAGATACGCAGTATTTT,CASSLVVIDTQYF
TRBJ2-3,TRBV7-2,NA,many,TGTGCCAGCAGCCCGGCCCGGCGGCTAGATACGCAGTATTTT,CASSPARRLDTQYF
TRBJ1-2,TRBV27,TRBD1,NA,TGTGCCAGCAGTTGGACAGGGGTTTCGGGGTATGGCTACACCTTC,CASSWTGVSGYGYTF
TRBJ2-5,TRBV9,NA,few,TGTGCCAGCAGCGTTATTTCTGAGGAGACCCAGTACTTC,CASSVISEETQYF
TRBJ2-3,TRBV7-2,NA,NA,TGTGCCAGCAGCATACACACAGATACGCAGTATTTT,CASSIHTDTQYF
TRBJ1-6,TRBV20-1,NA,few,TGCAGTGCCGCCAGAACGTTGGATTCACCCCTCCACTTT,CSAARTLDSPLHF
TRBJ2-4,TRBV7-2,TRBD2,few,TGTGCCAGCAACTTCCTCCGGGGGGAAGCCAAAAACATTCAGTACTTC,CASNFLRGEAKNIQYF
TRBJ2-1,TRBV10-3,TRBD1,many,TGTGCCATGCGGACAGGGTTCGGGTCTCAGTTCTTC,CAMRTGFGSQFF
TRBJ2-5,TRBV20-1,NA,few,TGCAGTGCTAGACGGAGCCTACAAGAGACCCAGTACTTC,CSARRSLQETQYF
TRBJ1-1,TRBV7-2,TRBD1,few,TGTGCCAGCAGCTTAGTTATCAGGACAGGGAACACTGAAGCTTTCTTT,CASSLVIRTGNTEAFF
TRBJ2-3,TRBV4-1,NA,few,TGCGCCAGCAGCCAAGGGGGCGCGCGCGCAGTCACAGATACGCAGTATTTT,CASSQGGARAVTDTQYF
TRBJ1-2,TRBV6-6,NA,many,TGTGCCAGCAACCAGGAGGGGAGGGACTATGGCTACACCTTC,CASNQEGRDYGYTF
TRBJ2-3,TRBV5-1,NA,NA,TGCGCCAGCAGCGAGGGGACGCGCACAGATACGCAGTATTTT,CASSEGTRTDTQYF
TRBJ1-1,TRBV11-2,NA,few,TGTGCCAGCACCTTCTCCTGGGATTCGGCTGAAGCTTTCTTT,CASTFSWDSAEAFF
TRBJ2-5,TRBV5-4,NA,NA,TGTGCCAGCAGCTTGGATGAGTACCAAGAGACCCAGTACTTC,CASSLDEYQETQYF
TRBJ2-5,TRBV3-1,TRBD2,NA,TGTGGCAGCAGCCAGAATAGCGGGGAGACCCAGTACTTC,CGSSQNSGETQYF
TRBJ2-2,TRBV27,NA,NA,TGTGCCAGCAGAACGGGGTCTTGGAGCACCGGGGAGCTGTTTTTT,CASRTGSWSTGELFF
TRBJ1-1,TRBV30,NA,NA,TGTGCCTGGAGTGTACAAGGGGACACTGAAGCTTTCTTT,CAWSVQGDTEAFF
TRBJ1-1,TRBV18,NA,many,TGTGCCAGCTCACCACCTTCACGGGCCGACACTGAAGCTTTCTTT,CASSPPSRADTEAFF
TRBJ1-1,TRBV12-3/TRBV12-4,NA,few,TGTGCCAGCAGGGGGGGGCAGGGCACTAACACTGAAGCTTTCTTT,CASRGGQGTNTEAFF
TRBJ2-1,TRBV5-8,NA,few,TGTGCCAGCAGCTTGATGGTAGGTCGCAATGAGCAGTTCTTC,CASSLMVGRNEQFF
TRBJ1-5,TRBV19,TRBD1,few,TGTGCCAGTAGTCTACAGGGGAGACAGCCCCAGCATTTT,CASSLQGRQPQHF
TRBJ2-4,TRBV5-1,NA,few,TGCGCCAGCAGCTTGGAGAGGGGTGACATTCAGTACTTC,CASSLERGDIQYF
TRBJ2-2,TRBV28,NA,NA,TGTGCCAGCAGTCCGTGGGACCGGGGCACCGGGGAGCTGTTTTTT,CASSPWDRGTGELFF
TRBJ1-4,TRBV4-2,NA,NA,TGTGCCAGCAGCCAAGACAGGTCTAATGAAAAACTGTTTTTT,CASSQDRSNEKLFF
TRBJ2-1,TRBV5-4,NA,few,TGTGCCAGCGCCCCCTGGCAGGGAAATGAGCAGTTCTTC,CASAPWQGNEQFF
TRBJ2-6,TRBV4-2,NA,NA,TGTGCCAGCAGCCGTCAAGGCGGGGCGACTGCTGGGGCCAACGTCCTGACTTTC,CASSRQGGATAGANVLTF
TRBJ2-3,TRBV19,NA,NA,TGTGCCAGTAGTATACGGCTAGCTCACACAGATACGCAGTATTTT,CASSIRLAHTDTQYF
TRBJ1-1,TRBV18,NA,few,TGTGCCAGCTCACCGGGGTCCGGCGACGGCACTGAAGCTTTCTTT,CASSPGSGDGTEAFF
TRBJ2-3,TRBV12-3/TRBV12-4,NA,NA,TGTGCCAGCAGTTTTAATGGGGGATACACAGATACGCAGTATTTT,CASSFNGGYTDTQYF
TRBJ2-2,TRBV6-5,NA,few,TGTGCCAGCAGTTACCCTGGAACCGGGGAGCTGTTTTTT,CASSYPGTGELFF
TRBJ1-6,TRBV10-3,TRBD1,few,TGTGCCATCCCCCCAGGGGGCCTTTCACCCCTCCACTTT,CAIPPGGLSPLHF
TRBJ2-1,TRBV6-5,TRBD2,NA,TGTGCCAGCAGTACACTAGCGGGGGCCTGGGGTGAGCAGTTCTTC,CASSTLAGAWGEQFF
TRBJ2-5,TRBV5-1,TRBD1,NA,TGCGCCAGCAGCTTACTGACAGGGGAAGGGGAGACCCAGTACTTC,CASSLLTGEGETQYF
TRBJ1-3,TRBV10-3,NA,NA,TGTGCCACCGCCAGGGAGGGGCCAAACACCATATATTTT,CATAREGPNTIYF
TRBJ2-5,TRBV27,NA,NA,TGTGCCAGCAGTAACTCCGGAGAGACCCAGTACTTC,CASSNSGETQYF
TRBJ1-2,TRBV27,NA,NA,TGTGCCAGCAGTTTTATATTCAGGGGAAGGAGGGGCTACACCTTC,CASSFIFRGRRGYTF
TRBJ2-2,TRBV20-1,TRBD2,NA,TGCAGTGCTAGAGATTACGGGACTAGCCCCGGGGAGCTGTTTTTT,CSARDYGTSPGELFF
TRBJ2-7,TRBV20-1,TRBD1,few,TGCAGTGCTGGCCGACAGGGCCCCTACGAGCAGTACTTC,CSAGRQGPYEQYF
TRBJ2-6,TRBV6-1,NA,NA,TGTGCCAGCTTACGACAGGCTCACTCTGGGGCCAACGTCCTGACTTTC,CASLRQAHSGANVLTF
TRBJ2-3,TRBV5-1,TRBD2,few,TGCGCCAGCAGCTTGGCCGCACTAGCGGCCACAGATACGCAGTATTTT,CASSLAALAATDTQYF